The 10 T cell receptor beta chains below come from one sample, sequenced in a study of cytotoxic CD8 clonotypes in ibrutinib-treated CLL. The repertoire was sequenced with immunoSEQ multiplex PCR; TCRdb's copy has only in-frame clones and lacks some. The top ten clones hold roughly 11% of a sample with some 200,000 clones, more than 70% of them seen once. This specimen consisted of PBMCs, obtained after 12 months of ibrutinib treatment. These receptors originate from a human donor with chronic lymphocytic leukemia.

This chain joins TRBV2 and TRBJ2-3; D is unresolved. Trimming left V 5 bases short and J 5 bases short, with 11 bases between. Germline V gene lookup returns CDR1 SNHLY and CDR2 FYNNEI. This CDR3 is built from 13 residues. The CDR3 DNA is TGTGCCAGCAGTCCCCAAGGAAGAGATACGCAGTATTTT. The encoded protein is CASSPQGRDTQYF.

This chain connects TRBV20-1 to TRBJ1-2; D may be TRBD1 (5 bases). V was trimmed by 6 bases and J by 5 bases, leaving 10 bases between them. CDR3 length: 11 residues. The germline CDR1 and CDR2 sequences are DFQATT and SNEGSKA (reference sequence). The CDR3: CSASWGYGYTF. For the CDR3, the DNA is TGCAGTGCCTCCTGGGGGTATGGCTACACCTTC.

The chain uses TRBV4-2 and TRBJ2-6; no reliable D call. The germline gives CDR1 LGHNA, CDR2 YNFKEQ. Trimming took off 1 base at V and 4 bases at J, with 14 bases between the two ends. This CDR3 is built from 17 residues. CDR3 loop: CASSQGGIQWGANVLTF. In DNA, the CDR3 is TGTGCCAGCAGCCAAGGTGGGATCCAGTGGGGGGCCAACGTCCTGACTTTC.

The chain joins TRBV5-1 to TRBJ1-4; weak D call: TRBD1 (5 bases). V lost 4 bases and J lost 0, with 10 bases in between. Germline V gene lookup returns CDR1 SGHRS and CDR2 YFSETQ. The CDR3 runs to 15 residues. The CDR3 nucleotides are TGCGCCAGCAGCCAATCGACAGCAACTAATGAAAAACTGTTTTTT. The encoded protein is CASSQSTATNEKLFF.

The chain carries TRBV18 and TRBJ1-1, with TRBD1 matching 7 bases. The CDR3 runs to 13 residues. CDR1 and CDR2 from the germline V gene are KGHSH and LQKENI. V trimming: 8 bases; J trimming: 1 base; junction bases outside the gene matches: 4. CDR3 region: CASATGENTEAFF. The CDR3 coding sequence is TGTGCCAGCGCTACAGGGGAGAACACTGAAGCTTTCTTT.

V gene TRBV11-2 combines with J gene TRBJ1-2, with D hard to call. CDR1 is SGHAT, CDR2 FQNNGV, per germline. The CDR3 has 16 amino acids. V lost 0 bases, J lost 3 bases, and 14 bases lay in between. The CDR3 DNA follows: TGTGCCAGCAGCTTAGACACTGCTGACATTTACTATGGCTACACCTTC. Its translation is CASSLDTADIYYGYTF. Filled out from reference TRBV11-2 and TRBJ1-2, the complete variable domain reads EAGVAQSPRYKIIEKRQSVAFWCNPISGHATLYWYQQILGQGPKLLIQFQNNGVVDDSQLPKDRFSAERLKGVDSTLKIQPAKLEDSAVYLCASSLDTADIYYGYTFGSGTRLTVV.

This chain links TRBV5-1 with TRBJ2-7; D gene uncertain. V was clipped by 4 bases and J by 2 bases, with 10 bases between them. The germline CDR1 and CDR2 sequences are SGHRS and YFSETQ. This CDR3 is built from 13 residues. CDR3 in amino acids: CASSRRYPYEQYF. Here the CDR3 DNA reads TGCGCCAGCAGCCGGCGTTACCCCTACGAGCAGTACTTC. The variable domain in full, with the rest retrieved from reference TRBV5-1 and TRBJ2-7, is KAGVTQTPRYLIKTRGQQVTLSCSPISGHRSVSWYQQTPGQGLQFLFEYFSETQRNKGNFPGRFSGRQFSNSRSEMNVSTLELGDSALYLCASSRRYPYEQYFGPGTRLTVT.

The chain recombines TRBV18 with TRBJ1-4; no clear D gene. Germline CDR1 and CDR2: KGHSH and LQKENI. The CDR3 spans 19 residues. Trimming took 3 bases from V and 0 from J, leaving 20 bases between them. Here the CDR3 reads CASSPPSGGLHATNEKLFF. CDR3 sequence (DNA): TGTGCCAGCTCACCGCCCTCGGGAGGCCTTCATGCAACTAATGAAAAACTGTTTTTT.

This chain connects TRBV13 to TRBJ2-7; 7 bases are shared with TRBD1. The germline CDR1 and CDR2 sequences are PRHDT and FYEKMQ (reference sequence). J was trimmed by 4 bases and V by 5 bases; bases with no gene match: 2. The CDR3 totals 12 residues. CDR3 amino acids: CASSKGQYEQYF. CDR3 nucleotides: TGTGCCAGCAGCAAGGGACAGTACGAGCAGTACTTC.

V is TRBV6-5 and J is TRBJ1-2; D remains ambiguous. CDR1 is MNHEY, CDR2 SVGAGI, per germline. The CDR3 covers 15 residues. V lost 5 bases and J lost 4, with 17 bases in between. The CDR3 protein is CASSPRTQDGYGYTF. CDR3 in DNA: TGTGCCAGCAGTCCACGAACCCAGGACGGCTATGGCTACACCTTC.